A single sample is the source of the 28 T cell receptor beta chains below, sequenced in a study of tumor-infiltrating lymphocytes in primary liver carcinoma. It was from roughly 20-30 mg of unsorted bulk tissue that RNA and DNA were co-extracted. cDNA specific to TCR beta was made from 500 ng of total RNA, with a constant-region primer employed for priming. The TCR beta library was amplified through three nested multiplex PCR rounds in a modified ARM-PCR procedure. A C-beta reverse primer was combined with TRBV1-TRBV30 forward primers in the first two PCR rounds, and each round had around 11 cycles. A single record per CDR3 protein comes from TCRdb applying MiXCR to the multiplex PCR reads. The top ten clones hold approximately 52% of a sample with more than 55,000 distinct CDR3 sequences, over 65% of them seen once. Sequenced material: liver tumor tissue from sampling region 2. Subset here: tumor region T2, inferior pole. The receptors here all came from a man aged 35 to 55 with primary liver carcinoma and hepatitis B virus infection.

A remark on this clonotype: One end of the junction is discordant with germline, which a read error may explain. The CDR3 sequence is CSVRAGNNQLQHF. CDR3 in DNA: TGCAGCGTTCGAGCAGGGAACAATCAGCTCCAGCATTTT. J is TRBJ1-5 and V is TRBV29-1; a weak D match, TRBD1 (5 bases). Germline lookup yields CDR1 SQVTM and CDR2 ANQGSEA. CDR3 length: 13 residues.

About this clonotype: The conserved phenylalanine or tryptophan normally closing the CDR3 is absent here, so this likely arose from a read error. The chain is built from TRBV4-3 and TRBJ2-6; 8 nucleotides match TRBD2. Germline CDR1 is LGHNA and CDR2 is YSLEER. This CDR3 is 17 amino acids long. In nucleotides, the CDR3 is TGCGTCAGCAGTCAAGTCGGGAGGGGGGGTGGGGCCAACGTCCTGACTTTG. It specifies CVSSQVGRGGGANVLTL.

To note about this clonotype: Lacking the conserved final phenylalanine or tryptophan, this CDR3 likely reflects a read error. The chain recombines TRBV12-3 or TRBV12-4 with TRBJ2-2; D gene unclear. Trimming cost V 6 bases and J 7 bases, with 9 bases left between them. This CDR3 is 12 amino acids long. The CDR3 nucleotides read TGTGCCAGCAGCCTCTCTGACGGGGAGCTGTTTTTA. Protein product: CASSLSDGELFL.

J is TRBJ2-3 and V is TRBV11-2; TRBD1 might be the D (5 bases). Per germline, CDR1 SGHAT and CDR2 FQNNGV. Trimming pared 7 bases from V and 11 bases from J, leaving 19 bases between. The CDR3 runs 13 residues. The CDR3 nucleotides read TGTGCCAGCAACTTGATTAGCACAGGTATGCAGTATTTT. Translating gives CASNLISTGMQYF.

With regard to this clonotype: Without the conserved terminal phenylalanine or tryptophan, this CDR3 likely stems from a read error. The CDR3 nucleotides read TGTGCCAGCAGAGCCACAGTCGCATCCGGGCCCCAGCATTAT. Its translation is CASRATVASGPQHY. This chain connects TRBV2 to TRBJ1-5; no definite D call. The CDR3 totals 14 residues. Between the trimmed V and J ends, which lost 6 bases and 9 bases, there was a span of 18 bases. Per germline, CDR1 SNHLY and CDR2 FYNNEI.

V usage is TRBV11-2 and J usage is TRBJ1-1; D not resolved. V lost 1 base and J 7 bases, leaving 10 bases between the germline ends. Germline V gene data show CDR1 as SGHAT and CDR2 as FQNNGV. CDR3 length: 13 amino acids. CDR3 bases: TGTGCCAGCAGCTTAGTAGACACCATTGAAGCTTTCTTT. Its translation is CASSLVDTIEAFF.

V and J are TRBV7-8 and TRBJ2-5, with 8 bases aligning to TRBD2. Germline CDR1 and CDR2: SGHVS and FQNEAQ. The junction had 5 bases not matched to a gene; V was cut back by 7 bases and J by 4 bases. The CDR3 is 13 residues long. This CDR3 is CASTLGGVETQYF. CDR3 nucleotide sequence: TGTGCCAGCACTCTCGGGGGGGTAGAGACCCAGTACTTC. Looking up the rest from reference TRBV7-8 and TRBJ2-5 gives the full variable domain: GAGVSQSPRYKVAKRGQDVALRCDPISGHVSLFWYQQALGQGPEFLTYFQNEAQLDKSGLPSDRFFAERPEGSVSTLKIQRTQQEDSAVYLCASTLGGVETQYFGPGTRLLVL.

The table lists this clonotype with many counts. The chain has TRBV6-5 and TRBJ1-3; D is unclear. Trimming took 2 bases from V and 0 from J, leaving 5 bases between them. The germline CDR1 and CDR2 sequences are MNHEY and SVGAGI. CDR3 length equals 14 residues. CDR3 region: CASSYISSGNTIYF. The CDR3 nucleotides read TGTGCCAGCAGTTACATCAGCTCTGGAAACACCATATATTTT.

The V and J genes are TRBV5-1 and TRBJ2-7, with 10 bases matching TRBD1. CDR1 SGHRS and CDR2 YFSETQ come from the germline V gene. J lost 2 bases, V lost 4 bases, and 3 bases had no gene match. This CDR3 spans 14 amino acids. CDR3 coding DNA: TGCGCCAGCAGCCCCGGGACAGGGGCCTACGAGCAGTACTTC. Translation gives CASSPGTGAYEQYF.

The chain has TRBV29-1 and TRBJ2-1; D gene unclear. Between the trimmed V and J ends, which lost 4 bases and 3 bases, there was a span of 10 bases. The CDR3 is 13 amino acids. Germline V gene lookup returns CDR1 SQVTM and CDR2 ANQGSEA. In DNA form, the CDR3 reads TGCAGCGTTGTGCGAGGCAGCTACAATGAGCAGTTCTTC. This translates into CSVVRGSYNEQFF.

This clonotype was seen repeatedly, ten times or more. The rearrangement uses TRBV28 and TRBJ1-1; 8 bases are a match to TRBD1. The germline CDR1 and CDR2 sequences are MDHEN and SYDVKM. The V gene end was trimmed by 4 bases and the J gene end by 11 bases; junction bases not matched to a gene: 9. The CDR3 covers 13 residues. The CDR3 DNA reads as TGTGCCAGCAGTTCGTGGACAGGGAGGGATGCTTTCTTT. This gives the protein CASSSWTGRDAFF.

The chain employs TRBV5-5 and TRBJ1-5, with TRBD1 matching over 8 bases. Germline V CDR1 and CDR2: SGHKS, YYEKEE (reference sequence). This CDR3 has 15 amino acids. The ends lost 3 bases at V and 7 bases at J; junction bases unmatched: 9. The CDR3 bases are TGTGCCAGCAGCTCTTCTGATACAGGGGGGCAGCCCCAGCATTTT. Translation gives CASSSSDTGGQPQHF.

Turning to this clonotype: One end of the junction is discordant with germline, which a read error may explain. The V call is TRBV11-2, the J call TRBJ1-1; 9 positions match TRBD1. Germline lookup yields CDR1 SGHAT and CDR2 FQNNGV. The CDR3 runs to 14 residues. The CDR3 region is CASSWDRVMTEVFF. The CDR3 bases are TGTGCCAGCAGTTGGGACAGGGTAATGACTGAAGTTTTCTTT. Using reference TRBV11-2 and TRBJ1-1 for the parts outside the CDR3, the full variable domain is EAGVAQSPRYKIIEKRQSVAFWCNPISGHATLYWYQQILGQGPKLLIQFQNNGVVDDSQLPKDRFSAERLKGVDSTLKIQPAKLEDSAVYLCASSWDRVMTEVFFGQGTRLTVV.

Concerning this clonotype: Given a much more abundant clone one base away, this may be a read error. This chain joins TRBV10-3 and TRBJ2-1; D gene ambiguous. Germline V gives CDR1 ENHRY, CDR2 SYGVKD. The CDR3 totals 14 residues. CDR3 sequence (DNA): TGTGTCATCTGGGCGGAAGTAGAAGACAATGAGCAGTTCTTC. It specifies CVIWAEVEDNEQFF.

Turning to this clonotype: The junction departs from the called germline gene at one end, perhaps through a read error. The chain combines TRBV11-3 with TRBJ2-1, with a possible D match to TRBD2 (5 bases). Germline V gene data show CDR1 as SGHNT and CDR2 as YENEEA. The CDR3 spans 16 residues. The CDR3 loop is CASTLGEGLSYDEQFF. CDR3 nucleotides: TGTGCCAGCACCTTAGGCGAAGGACTTAGTTACGATGAGCAGTTCTTC.

The chain joins TRBV29-1 to TRBJ2-3; the D gene is possibly TRBD2 (6 bases). Germline CDR1 is SQVTM and CDR2 is ANQGSEA. This CDR3 region has 15 residues. V was trimmed by 7 bases and J by 2 bases, leaving 19 bases between them. The CDR3 DNA reads as TGCAGCGATAAGGGCGGGGCCGGCATCACAGATACGCAGTATTTT. Amino acid sequence: CSDKGGAGITDTQYF.

A word on this clonotype: This clone may be a read error of a much larger clone one base away. The chain combines TRBV12-3 or TRBV12-4 with TRBJ2-3; TRBD2 matches 8 bases. The J segment lost 4 bases and the V segment lost 4 bases, leaving 4 bases of the junction unmatched. This CDR3 has 14 residues. In DNA, the CDR3 is TGTGCCAGCAGTTCGGGGGGGACTCCAGATACGCAGTATTTT. It encodes CASSSGGTPDTQYF.

Worth noting for this clonotype: One end of the junction varies from germline; a read error may be responsible. The chain has TRBV4-3 and TRBJ2-1, with 10 bases that match TRBD2. Looked up from germline, CDR1 is LGHNA and CDR2 is YSLEER. The CDR3 extends over 16 amino acids. The CDR3 is CDSSQGASGRLNKQFF. As DNA, the CDR3 is TGCGACAGCAGCCAGGGCGCTAGCGGGAGATTGAATAAGCAGTTCTTC.

Notes on this clonotype: A junction boundary mismatches the germline segment, possibly from a read error. This chain joins TRBV6-5 and TRBJ2-5; D uncertain. The CDR3 has 19 residues. Per the germline V gene, CDR1 is MNHEY and CDR2 is SVGAGI. CDR3 DNA sequence: TGTGCCAGCAGTTACGTATTCGTGAACTCGCTAACCAACCAAGATACCCAGTACTTC. Its translation: CASSYVFVNSLTNQDTQYF.

As to this clonotype: Being one base from a much bigger clone, this may be a read error. The chain is built from TRBV28 and TRBJ2-7; 10 bases match TRBD2. V dropped 5 bases and J dropped 5; count of bases not matched to a gene: 24. The V gene's germline CDR1 is MDHEN and CDR2 SYDVKM. The CDR3 loop spans 20 amino acids. The CDR3 DNA sequence: TGTGCCAGCAGTGTCCTCTTCCCTGGTAGCGGGAGGCCATACGGCCACGAGCAGTACTTC. Its protein product is CASSVLFPGSGRPYGHEQYF.

About this clonotype itself: The junction departs from the called germline gene at one end, perhaps through a read error. The V and J genes are TRBV9 and TRBJ2-5; TRBD2 matches 7 bases. Germline-derived CDR1 and CDR2 are SGDLS and YYNGEE. CDR3 length: 13 residues. The CDR3 sequence: CTSSKAGRETQYF. CDR3 bases: TGTACCAGCAGCAAAGCGGGAAGAGAGACCCAGTACTTC.

V gene TRBV4-3 combines with J gene TRBJ1-6, with TRBD1 as a possible D gene (6 bases). Germline V CDR1 and CDR2: LGHNA, YSLEER. This CDR3 spans 16 amino acids. Trimming stripped 5 bases from V and 7 bases from J, with 18 bases between. DNA for the CDR3: TGCGCCAGCAGCTCCTCGGACAGAGGAAGGAATTCACCCCTCCACTTT. This sequence encodes CASSSSDRGRNSPLHF.

V and J are TRBV5-1 and TRBJ1-1; the D is unclear. The germline CDR1 and CDR2 sequences are SGHRS and YFSETQ. The CDR3 extends over 15 amino acids. V was shortened by 0 bases and J by 0 bases, with 9 bases between the two germline ends. The CDR3, as DNA: TGCGCCAGCAGCTTGGGACACGCTATGAACACTGAAGCTTTCTTT. This codes for CASSLGHAMNTEAFF.

Regarding this clonotype: The junction differs from germline at one of its ends, possibly a read error. The rearrangement uses TRBV12-3 or TRBV12-4 and TRBJ2-6; D remains ambiguous. CDR3 length: 13 amino acids. Here the CDR3 reads CGSSLPRANVLTF. The CDR3, as DNA: TGTGGCAGCAGTTTGCCCCGGGCCAACGTCCTGACTTTC.

The chain uses TRBV12-3 or TRBV12-4 and TRBJ2-5, with D possibly matching TRBD1 (6 bases). The V end lost 6 bases, the J end lost 6 bases, and 14 bases lay between the germline ends. This CDR3 contains 13 residues. The CDR3 nucleotides read TGTGCCAGCAGCTTGGTGCAGGGGAAGACCCAGTACTTC. Encoded protein: CASSLVQGKTQYF.

With respect to this clonotype: A much larger clone lies a single base off, so this may be a read error. V is TRBV11-2 and J is TRBJ2-3; TRBD2 aligns across 7 bases. Germline loops: CDR1 SGHAT, CDR2 FQNNGV. The CDR3 is made up of 16 amino acids. The CDR3 DNA is TGTGCCAGCAGCCGGGAAAGTGGGAGGGTCGGAGATACGCAGTACTTT. This gives the protein CASSRESGRVGDTQYF. The whole variable domain, filled in from reference TRBV11-2 and TRBJ2-3, reads EAGVAQSPRYKIIEKRQSVAFWCNPISGHATLYWYQQILGQGPKLLIQFQNNGVVDDSQLPKDRFSAERLKGVDSTLKIQPAKLEDSAVYLCASSRESGRVGDTQYFGPGTRLTVL.

Turning to this clonotype: A much larger clone is a single base away; this may be a read error. This sequence joins TRBV4-3 and TRBJ2-7, with TRBD2 matching 7 bases. J lost 5 bases, V lost 1 base, and 8 bases had no gene match. This CDR3 has 15 residues. Germline CDR1 and CDR2: LGHNA and YSLEER. CDR3 loop: CASSQGPGGDDEQYF. In nucleotides, the CDR3 is TGCGCCAGCAGCCAAGGTCCGGGAGGAGATGACGAGCAGTACTTC.

With respect to this clonotype: The junction departs from germline at one end; a sequencing error may be responsible. This chain joins TRBV28 and TRBJ2-5; 9 positions match TRBD1. The CDR3 has 15 residues. Germline V gene sequence: CDR1 MDHEN, CDR2 SYDVKM. The CDR3 loop is CASGLNYRGQETQCF. In DNA form, the CDR3 reads TGTGCCAGCGGATTAAATTACAGGGGGCAAGAGACCCAGTGTTTC.